This T cell receptor beta chain is from a study of neurological immune-mediated disorders. Study-wide results and limits: HTLV-1-associated myelopathy ranked highest for TCR clonal expansion and multiple sclerosis lowest, beneath healthy controls. The multiple sclerosis repertoire cluster showed no association with any clinical or MRI feature. The authors stated that larger cohorts are needed. Private repertoires in all groups were suggested by the absence of shared CDR3 amino acid sequences among expanded clones across subjects.

This clonotype has a count of ten or more. The antigen is not known. The cDNA was synthesized by 5'RACE incorporating 10-nucleotide random UMIs. TCRdb reanalysed the 5' RACE reads using MiXCR and keeps one entry per CDR3 protein. The data show 45,000 to 60,000 distinct CDR3 sequences, about 2.5% seen once. CDR1 and CDR2 from the germline V gene are SGHTA and FQGNSA. CDR3 length: 15 residues. The ends lost 1 base at V and 10 bases at J; junction bases unmatched: 8. This clonotype originated in a man aged 45-65 years with multiple sclerosis. Sequences were obtained from PBMCs. The rearrangement joins TRBV7-2 to TRBJ2-1; 9 nucleotides align to TRBD2. The CDR3 DNA reads as TGTGCCAGCAGCTTAGGCGGGGGGGTAGTAAGCGAGCAGTTCTTC. Amino acid sequence: CASSLGGGVVSEQFF.